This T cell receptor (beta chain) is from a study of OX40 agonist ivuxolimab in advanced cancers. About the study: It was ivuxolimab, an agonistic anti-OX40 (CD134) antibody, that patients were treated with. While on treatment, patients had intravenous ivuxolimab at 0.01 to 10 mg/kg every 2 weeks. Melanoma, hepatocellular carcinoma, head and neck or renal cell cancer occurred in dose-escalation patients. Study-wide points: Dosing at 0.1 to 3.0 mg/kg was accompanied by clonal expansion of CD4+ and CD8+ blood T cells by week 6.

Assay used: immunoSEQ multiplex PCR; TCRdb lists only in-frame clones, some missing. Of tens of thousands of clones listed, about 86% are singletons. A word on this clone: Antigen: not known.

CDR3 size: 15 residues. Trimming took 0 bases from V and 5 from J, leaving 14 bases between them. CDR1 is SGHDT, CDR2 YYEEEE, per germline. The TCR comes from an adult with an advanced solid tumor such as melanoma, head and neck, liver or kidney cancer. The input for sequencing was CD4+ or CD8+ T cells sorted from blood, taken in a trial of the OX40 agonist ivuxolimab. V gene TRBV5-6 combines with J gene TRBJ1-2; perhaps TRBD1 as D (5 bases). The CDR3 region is CASSLAQGIRYGYTF. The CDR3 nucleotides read TGTGCCAGCAGCTTGGCCCAGGGAATTAGGTATGGCTACACCTTC.